This T cell receptor beta chain was sequenced for a study of cytomegalovirus exposure and HLA in healthy donors. Study-level background: Researchers found that roughly 81% of over 350 genotyped donors fell within the Caucasian-associated ancestry cluster.

Overall study findings and caveats: Association of a missense DCLRE1C variant with TCR beta V- and J-gene trimming was reported in a later analysis. Some TCR beta chains (around 180 of them) were listed as cytomegalovirus-associated.

PCR employed 60 Vbeta and 13 Jbeta primers. Using immunoSEQ multiplex PCR, the repertoire was profiled, and TCRdb retains in-frame clones only, with some absent. Here the sample spans over 100,000 clones, 60% to 85% being singletons. The germline gives CDR1 PRHDT, CDR2 FYEKMQ (reference sequence). This CDR3 has 15 amino acids. After removal of 5 bases from V and 0 bases from J, the junction contained 4 bases not matched to a gene. Remarks on this clone: Its antigen is not known.

V gene TRBV13 combines with J gene TRBJ1-3; 7 bases match TRBD1. The sequencing input was PBMCs. This clonotype originated in a woman younger than 45 in good health and CMV-seropositive. The CDR3 here is CASSPGQFSGNTIYF. The DNA for the CDR3 is TGTGCCAGCAGCCCGGGACAGTTCTCTGGAAACACCATATATTTT.